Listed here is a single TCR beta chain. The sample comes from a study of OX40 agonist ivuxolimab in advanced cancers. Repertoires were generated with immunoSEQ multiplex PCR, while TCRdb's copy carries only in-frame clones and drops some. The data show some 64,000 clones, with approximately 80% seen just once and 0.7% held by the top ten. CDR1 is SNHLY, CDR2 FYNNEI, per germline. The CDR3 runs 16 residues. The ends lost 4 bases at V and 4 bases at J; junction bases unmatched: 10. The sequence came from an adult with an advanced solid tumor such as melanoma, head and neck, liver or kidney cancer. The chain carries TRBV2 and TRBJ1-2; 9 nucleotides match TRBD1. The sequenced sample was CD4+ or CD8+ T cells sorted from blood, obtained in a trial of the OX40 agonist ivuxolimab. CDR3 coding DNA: TGTGCCAGCAGTGTAGTAAGGACAGGGGCTGGCTATGGCTACACCTTC. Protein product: CASSVVRTGAGYGYTF.